The sequence of this T cell receptor (beta chain) was determined in a study of cytomegalovirus exposure and HLA in healthy donors. The study's findings and limits: TCR beta sequences reportedly predicted the HLA-A and HLA-B alleles of most subjects accurately. The listing of roughly 160 TCR beta chains classed them as cytomegalovirus-associated.

Amplification used 60 Vbeta primers and 13 Jbeta primers. The protocol was immunoSEQ multiplex PCR, while the TCRdb copy is restricted to in-frame clones and leaves out a portion. The data hold around 140,000 clones, with around two thirds observed a single time. This clone was counted a single time. Its target is not known. This CDR3 spans 15 amino acids. J gave up 5 bases and V 2 bases, and 4 bases lay outside the gene matches. Per germline, CDR1 SEHNR and CDR2 FQNEAQ (reference sequence). The receptor comes from a male donor in good health and CMV-seronegative. The V and J genes are TRBV7-9 and TRBJ1-1; TRBD1 matches at 11 bases. The sample consisted of PBMCs. As DNA, the CDR3 is TGTGCCAGCAGCTTACGGGACAGGGGGTGGACTGAAGCTTTCTTT. This translates into CASSLRDRGWTEAFF.